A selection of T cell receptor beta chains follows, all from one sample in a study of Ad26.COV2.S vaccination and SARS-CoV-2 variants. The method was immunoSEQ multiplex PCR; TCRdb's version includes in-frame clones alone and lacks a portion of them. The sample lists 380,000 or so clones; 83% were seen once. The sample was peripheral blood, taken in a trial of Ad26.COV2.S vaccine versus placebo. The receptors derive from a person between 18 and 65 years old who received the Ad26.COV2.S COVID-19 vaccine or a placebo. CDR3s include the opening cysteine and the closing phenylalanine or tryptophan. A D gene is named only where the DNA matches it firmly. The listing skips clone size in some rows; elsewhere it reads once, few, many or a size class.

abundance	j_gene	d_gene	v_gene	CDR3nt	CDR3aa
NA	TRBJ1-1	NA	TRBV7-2	TGTGCCAGCAGCTTAATCCACACTGAAGCTTTCTTT	CASSLIHTEAFF
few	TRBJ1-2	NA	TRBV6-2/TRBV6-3	TGTGCCAGCAGTTCGATTGGATGGGGTGGCTACACCTTC	CASSSIGWGGYTF
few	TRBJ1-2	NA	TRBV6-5	TGTGCCAGCAGTTGGGTCGGCCAACGATACGCCACCTTC	CASSWVGQRYATF
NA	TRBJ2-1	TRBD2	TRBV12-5	TGTGCTAGTTGCCTCGGGACTAGCGGGATTAATGAGCAGTTCTTC	CASCLGTSGINEQFF
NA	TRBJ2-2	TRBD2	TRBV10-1	TGCGCCAGCAGCCTAGCGGGAGGTATCGGGGAGCTGTTTTTT	CASSLAGGIGELFF
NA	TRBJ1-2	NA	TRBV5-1	TGCGCCAGCAGCTTGATCCCCGAAAACGGCTACACCTTC	CASSLIPENGYTF
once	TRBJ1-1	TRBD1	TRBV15	TGTGCCACCAGCAGAGCGGAAAGGGGGCTGGACACTGAAGCTTTCTTT	CATSRAERGLDTEAFF
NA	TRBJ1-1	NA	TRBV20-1	TGCAGTGCTAGTCCAGAGATGAACACTGAAGCTTTCTTT	CSASPEMNTEAFF
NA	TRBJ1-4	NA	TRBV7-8	TGTGCCAGCAGCTTAGCGAGGAGCTCAACTAATGAAAAACTGTTTTTT	CASSLARSSTNEKLFF
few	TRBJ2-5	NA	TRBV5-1	TGCGCCAGCAGCTTGAACCGACAAGAGACCCAGTACTTC	CASSLNRQETQYF
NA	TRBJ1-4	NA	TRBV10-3	TGTGCCATCAGTGATCGTGGTGGGGGAGATGAAAAACTGTTTTTT	CAISDRGGGDEKLFF
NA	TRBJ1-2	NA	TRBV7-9	TGTGCCAGCAGCTCAACGGGACTCCCTGGTGAGGGCTACACCTTC	CASSSTGLPGEGYTF
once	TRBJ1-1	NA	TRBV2	TGTGCCAGCCGCGGGGGGGGGCTTGTCGTCGGCGCTTTCTTT	CASRGGGLVVGAFF
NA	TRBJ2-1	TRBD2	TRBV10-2	TGCGCCAGCAGTGAGTCGGATTTACTAGCGGGGGCTGGGGATGAGCAGTTCTTC	CASSESDLLAGAGDEQFF
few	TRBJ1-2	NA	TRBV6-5	TGTGCCAGCAGTTCCGGAAGTGGCTACACCTTC	CASSSGSGYTF
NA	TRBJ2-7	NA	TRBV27	TGTGCCAGCAGTTCTCCCTACGAGCAGTACTTC	CASSSPYEQYF
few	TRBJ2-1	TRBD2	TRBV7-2	TGTGCCAGCAGCTTAGCCGCTAGCGGTTACAATGAGCAGTTCTTC	CASSLAASGYNEQFF
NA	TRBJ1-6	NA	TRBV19	TGTGCCAGTAGTAACCGGTTTACAGGGTCTTTCCCTTCACCCCTCCACTTT	CASSNRFTGSFPSPLHF
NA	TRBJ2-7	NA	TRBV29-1	TGCAGCGTTGAAATCTCCTACGAGCAGTACTTC	CSVEISYEQYF
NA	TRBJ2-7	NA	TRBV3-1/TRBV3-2	TGTGCCAGCAGCGGCTCTGCCGAGCAGTACTTC	CASSGSAEQYF
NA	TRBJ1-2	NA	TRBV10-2	TGCGCCAGCAAATCCGATTGGGACTATGGCTACACCTTC	CASKSDWDYGYTF
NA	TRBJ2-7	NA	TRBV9	TGTGCCAGCAGCGTAGCTTCGGACTACGAGCAGTACTTC	CASSVASDYEQYF
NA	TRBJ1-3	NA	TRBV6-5	TGTGCCAGCAGTTACGGGGGGCCGTCAGTTGGAAACACCATATATTTT	CASSYGGPSVGNTIYF
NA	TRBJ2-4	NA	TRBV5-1	TGCGCCAGCAGCAAGGGACCGGGTGGAGCCAAAAACATTCAGTACTTC	CASSKGPGGAKNIQYF
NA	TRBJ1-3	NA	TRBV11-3	TGTGCCAGCAGCTTAGTCGGAAACACCATATATTTT	CASSLVGNTIYF
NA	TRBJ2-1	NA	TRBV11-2	TGTGCCAGCAGCTTAACCAATGAGCAGTTCTTC	CASSLTNEQFF
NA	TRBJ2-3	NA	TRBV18	TGTGCCAGCTCACCACCGGGGGGACTGACAACAGATACGCAGTATTTT	CASSPPGGLTTDTQYF
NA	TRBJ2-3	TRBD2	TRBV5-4	TGTGCCAGCAGCTTAAAGCGGGGGACAGATACGCAGTATTTT	CASSLKRGTDTQYF
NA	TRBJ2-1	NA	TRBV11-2	TGTGCCAGCAGCTTTAGAGGAGGGCCCTACAATGAGCAGTTCTTC	CASSFRGGPYNEQFF
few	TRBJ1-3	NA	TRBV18	TGTGCCAGCTCCCCTAACAGGGATATCGTCTCTGGAAACACCATATATTTT	CASSPNRDIVSGNTIYF
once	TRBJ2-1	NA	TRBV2	TGTGCCACCCCCCTCGCGGCCGACGGTGAGCAGTTCTTC	CATPLAADGEQFF
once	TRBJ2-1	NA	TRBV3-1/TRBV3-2	TGTGCCAGCAGCCAAGTCTCATACAATGAGCAGTTCTTC	CASSQVSYNEQFF
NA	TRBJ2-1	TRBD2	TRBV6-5	TGTGCCAGCAGTCCGACTAGCGGTTACAATGAGCAGTTCTTC	CASSPTSGYNEQFF
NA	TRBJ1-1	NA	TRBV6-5	TGTGCCAGCCGACAACCCGGGACAATAGGCACTGAAGCTTTCTTT	CASRQPGTIGTEAFF
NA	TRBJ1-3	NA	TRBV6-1	TGTGCCAGCAGTGAAGTGCCTGGAAACACCATATATTTT	CASSEVPGNTIYF
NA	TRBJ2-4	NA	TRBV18	TGTGCCAGCTCAGAGCAGGGCGACAAAAACATTCAGTACTTC	CASSEQGDKNIQYF
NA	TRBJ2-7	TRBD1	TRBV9	TGTGCCAGCAGCGCACTTGGGACAGCCTACGAGCAGTACTTC	CASSALGTAYEQYF
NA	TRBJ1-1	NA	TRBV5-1	TGCGCCAGCAGAGGGGGTAATACTGAAGCTTTCTTT	CASRGGNTEAFF
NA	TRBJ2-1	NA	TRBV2	TGTGCCAGCAGTGAAGGAATTGAGGACTCACAGTTCTTC	CASSEGIEDSQFF
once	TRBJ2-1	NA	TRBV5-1	TGCGCCAGCAGCTTCTCCCAGTGGGATGAGCAGTTCTTC	CASSFSQWDEQFF
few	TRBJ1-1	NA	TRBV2	TGTGCCAGCGAGGCAGGCCGCCGCGGGAACACTGAAGCTTTCTTT	CASEAGRRGNTEAFF
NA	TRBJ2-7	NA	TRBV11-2	TGTGCCAGCAGCTTTTGGGGCTCCCTTTCCTACGAGCAGTACTTC	CASSFWGSLSYEQYF
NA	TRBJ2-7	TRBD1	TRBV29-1	TGCAGCGTGGGACAGTCCTACGAGCAGTACTTC	CSVGQSYEQYF
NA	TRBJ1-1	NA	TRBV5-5	TGTGCCAGCATGAGGACAACCAGGAACACTGAAGCTTTCTTT	CASMRTTRNTEAFF
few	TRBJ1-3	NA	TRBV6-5	TGTGCCAGCAGCCAGGGGCCCAGCTCTGGAAACACCATATATTTT	CASSQGPSSGNTIYF
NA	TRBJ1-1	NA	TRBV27	TGTGCCAGCATCCAGGGAGCTGAAGCTTTCTTT	CASIQGAEAFF
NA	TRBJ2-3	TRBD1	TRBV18	TGTGCCAGCTCACAAAGACAGGGTGGATCCACAGATACGCAGTATTTT	CASSQRQGGSTDTQYF
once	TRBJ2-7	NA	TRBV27	TGTGCCAGCAACCGAGTAGGGCGGGTTTCCTACGAGCAGTACTTC	CASNRVGRVSYEQYF
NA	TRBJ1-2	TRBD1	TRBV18	TGTGCCAGCTCACCATTACCGGGACAGGGGGATGGCTACACCTTC	CASSPLPGQGDGYTF
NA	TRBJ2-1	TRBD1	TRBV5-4	TGTGCCAGCAGCCGTACAGGGGCCGGTGGGTCCTACAATGAGCAGTTCTTC	CASSRTGAGGSYNEQFF